This TCR beta chain was sequenced during a study of blood T cells in healthy people across ages. Overall study context: Researchers report that template switching captured about one barcoded beta molecule per two T cells.

The V end lost 0 bases, the J end lost 3 bases, and 6 bases lay between the germline ends. Germline V CDR1 and CDR2: SGHKS, YYEKEE (reference sequence). The CDR3 is 14 amino acids. With a J-beta primer mix and a sample-barcoded 5' primer, a second PCR ran about 7 to 12 cycles. Unique molecular identifiers of 12 random nucleotides labeled each cDNA. TCRdb re-called the 5' RACE reads with MiXCR, one entry per CDR3 protein. Among approximately 800,000 distinct CDR3 sequences, around two thirds were seen once, and the ten largest hold 25% to 30%. This sequence joins TRBV5-5 and TRBJ1-4; no clear D. The specimen sequenced was blood. The origin of this receptor is a man aged 25-45 years in good health. CDR3: CASSLDLANEKLFF. CDR3 nucleotides: TGTGCCAGCAGCTTGGATTTGGCTAATGAAAAACTGTTTTTT.